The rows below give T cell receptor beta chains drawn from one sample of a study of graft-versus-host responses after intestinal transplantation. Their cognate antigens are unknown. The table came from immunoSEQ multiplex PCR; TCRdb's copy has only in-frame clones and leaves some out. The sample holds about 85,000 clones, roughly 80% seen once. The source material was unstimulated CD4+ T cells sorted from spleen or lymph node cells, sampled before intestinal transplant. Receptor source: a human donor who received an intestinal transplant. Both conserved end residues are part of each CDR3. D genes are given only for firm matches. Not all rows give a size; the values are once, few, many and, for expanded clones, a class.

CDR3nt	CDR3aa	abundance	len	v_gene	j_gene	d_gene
TGTGCCAGCAGAAGTCAGGCTAGCGGGAGGGATGAGCAGTTCTTC	CASRSQASGRDEQFF	-	15	TRBV6-6	TRBJ2-1	TRBD2
TGTGCCAGCTCACCACCGGGGGGGGCCTACGAGCAGTACTTC	CASSPPGGAYEQYF	-	14	TRBV18	TRBJ2-7	TRBD2
TGTGCCAGCAGTGGAGGATATGGCACCGGGGAGCTGTTTTTT	CASSGGYGTGELFF	-	14	TRBV28	TRBJ2-2	-
TGTGCCAGTAGTATCGCCAGGGAAGCCTACGAGCAGTACTTC	CASSIAREAYEQYF	-	14	TRBV19	TRBJ2-7	-
TGTGCCAGCAGCGACTCCCTTCGGTGGGAGCTGTTTTTT	CASSDSLRWELFF	-	13	TRBV5-6	TRBJ2-2	-
TGTGCCAGCAGTTCCCCGGGGGTGGGGACAGATACGCAGTATTTT	CASSSPGVGTDTQYF	-	15	TRBV28	TRBJ2-3	-
TGCGCCAGCAGCCCCGGACAGGTTTCTAACTATGGCTACACCTTC	CASSPGQVSNYGYTF	-	15	TRBV5-1	TRBJ1-2	TRBD1
TGTGCCAGCACGCCGGCAGGGCGCGACGAGCAGTACTTC	CASTPAGRDEQYF	-	13	TRBV6-5	TRBJ2-7	-
TGCAGTGCTAGGCAAGCGGAGCAGTTCTTC	CSARQAEQFF	once	10	TRBV20-1	TRBJ2-1	-
TGTGCCAGCACAACTAGTGGGCAAGAGACCCAGTACTTC	CASTTSGQETQYF	-	13	TRBV28	TRBJ2-5	-
TGTGCCAGCAGCTCGTCTGGCGGCTCTATGCAGTACTTC	CASSSSGGSMQYF	-	13	TRBV7-9	TRBJ2-7	-
TGTGCCAGCAGCACGTTACCGGGACTAGCGTCGAGCTCCTACGAGCAGTACTTC	CASSTLPGLASSSYEQYF	few	18	TRBV7-9	TRBJ2-7	TRBD2
TGCGCCAGCAGCTTGGATGGGGACAGGATCTATGGCTACACCTTC	CASSLDGDRIYGYTF	-	15	TRBV5-1	TRBJ1-2	TRBD1
TGCGCCAGCAGCTTAGACAGGGCAACCTACGAGCAGTACTTC	CASSLDRATYEQYF	-	14	TRBV5-1	TRBJ2-7	TRBD1
TGTGCCAGCGGACTAGCGGTGACCGGGGAGCTGTTTTTT	CASGLAVTGELFF	-	13	TRBV7-3	TRBJ2-2	TRBD2
TGTGCCAGCAGCCTCACTAGGACCCCAGGCAATGAGCAGTTCTTC	CASSLTRTPGNEQFF	-	15	TRBV9	TRBJ2-1	-
TGTGCCAGCACCCGAAGCAGGACAGGGGGGACTAATGAAAAACTGTTTTTT	CASTRSRTGGTNEKLFF	-	17	TRBV2	TRBJ1-4	TRBD1
TGTGCCAGCAGTGAATCAGTACAAGAGACCCAGTACTTC	CASSESVQETQYF	-	13	TRBV2	TRBJ2-5	-
TGTGCCAGCTCAGATAGCCCGGGACAGGGAAACTATGGCTACACCTTC	CASSDSPGQGNYGYTF	-	16	TRBV18	TRBJ1-2	TRBD1
TGTGCCAGCAGTTCGACTAGCGTCACAGATACGCAGTATTTT	CASSSTSVTDTQYF	-	14	TRBV28	TRBJ2-3	TRBD2
TGTGCCAGCAGTTACGCTAGCGGGAGCGAAGATACGCAGTATTTT	CASSYASGSEDTQYF	-	15	TRBV6-5	TRBJ2-3	TRBD2
TGCGCCAGCAGCCTTGACAGGAACACAGATACGCAGTATTTT	CASSLDRNTDTQYF	-	14	TRBV5-1	TRBJ2-3	-
TGTGCCAGCAGCCCGCATGGGGCAGGGGGCTTCCACGAGCAGTACTTC	CASSPHGAGGFHEQYF	-	16	TRBV5-8	TRBJ2-7	TRBD1
TGCGCCAGCAGGGGCGGGGGCCCCGTTAACACCATATATTTT	CASRGGGPVNTIYF	-	14	TRBV10-2	TRBJ1-3	-
TGCGCCAGCAGCGTTACAGGGAACACTGAAGCTTTCTTT	CASSVTGNTEAFF	-	13	TRBV5-1	TRBJ1-1	-
TGCGCCAGCAGCTTGTCTTCTTCGGGGGGCGAGCAGTACTTC	CASSLSSSGGEQYF	-	14	TRBV5-1	TRBJ2-7	TRBD2
TGTGCCACCAGCAGAGGGGACAGCTCCTACGAGCAGTACTTC	CATSRGDSSYEQYF	-	14	TRBV15	TRBJ2-7	TRBD1
TGTGCCACGGGGGGACTCTCCGAGCAGTACTTC	CATGGLSEQYF	-	11	TRBV10-3	TRBJ2-7	TRBD2
TGTGCCAGCAGTTCCCTAGCGGGGAAGACCACAGATACGCAGTATTTT	CASSSLAGKTTDTQYF	few	16	TRBV28	TRBJ2-3	TRBD2
TGCGCCAGCAGCCCGCGGGGGAACCAAGAGACCCAGTACTTC	CASSPRGNQETQYF	-	14	TRBV5-1	TRBJ2-5	TRBD2
TGTGCCAGCCACCACGGGACAGATACGCAGTATTTT	CASHHGTDTQYF	-	12	TRBV11-1	TRBJ2-3	-
TGTGCCAGCTCTGGGGACAGCGAAGCTTTCTTT	CASSGDSEAFF	-	11	TRBV2	TRBJ1-1	TRBD1
TGCGCCAGACAGGCGCACTACGAGCAGTACTTC	CARQAHYEQYF	-	11	TRBV5-1	TRBJ2-7	-
TGCGCCAGCAGCTTGGGAATGGGGGCAGAGACCCAGTACTTC	CASSLGMGAETQYF	-	14	TRBV5-1	TRBJ2-5	-
TGTGCCAGCAAACTAGGGTTGTGGGCTGAGCAGTTCTTC	CASKLGLWAEQFF	-	13	TRBV2	TRBJ2-1	-
TGTGCCAGCAGCCCCGGTGCCTGGAACTATGGCTACACCTTC	CASSPGAWNYGYTF	-	14	TRBV11-2	TRBJ1-2	-
TGTGCCAGTTCCCTTTTACCCGGGAACGAGCAGTACTTC	CASSLLPGNEQYF	-	13	TRBV6-1	TRBJ2-7	-
TGTGCCAGCATAGCGGGAGGGAGTCTCAATGAGCAGTTCTTC	CASIAGGSLNEQFF	-	14	TRBV28	TRBJ2-1	TRBD2
TGTGCCAGCAGGCCTGGCCAAGGGGCCCAGTACTTC	CASRPGQGAQYF	-	12	TRBV7-2	TRBJ2-5	-